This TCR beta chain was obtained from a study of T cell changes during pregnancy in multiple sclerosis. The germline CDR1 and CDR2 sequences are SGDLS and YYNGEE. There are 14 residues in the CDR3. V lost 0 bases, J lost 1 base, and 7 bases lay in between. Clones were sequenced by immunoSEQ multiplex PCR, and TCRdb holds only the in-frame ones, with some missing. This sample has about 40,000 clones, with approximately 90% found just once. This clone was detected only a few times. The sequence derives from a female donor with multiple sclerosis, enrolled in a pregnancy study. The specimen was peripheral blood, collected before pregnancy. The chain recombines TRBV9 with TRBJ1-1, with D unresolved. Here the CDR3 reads CASSVAGRNTEAFF. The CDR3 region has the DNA TGTGCCAGCAGCGTAGCAGGCAGGAACACTGAAGCTTTCTTT. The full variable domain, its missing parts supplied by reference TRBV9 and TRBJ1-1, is DSGVTQTPKHLITATGQRVTLRCSPRSGDLSVYWYQQSLDQGLQFLIQYYNGEERAKGNILERFSAQQFPDLHSELNLSSLELGDSALYFCASSVAGRNTEAFFGQGTRLTVV.